Below, 14 T cell receptor beta chains from the same sample are listed, as sequenced in a study of technical replicates of blood from several donors. Data came from immunoSEQ multiplex PCR; TCRdb stores just in-frame clones and leaves some out. The profile covers some 90,000 clones, with roughly 95% appearing a single time and 0.34% taken by the ten largest. Sample: T cells isolated from PBMCs. These receptors came from a human donor in good health.

This chain connects TRBV2 to TRBJ2-3, with TRBD2 matching 9 bases. V dropped 8 bases and J dropped 5; count of bases not matched to a gene: 11. Looked up from germline, CDR1 is SNHLY and CDR2 is FYNNEI. This CDR3 has 15 residues. This CDR3 reads CASLVRGGRGDTQYF. DNA of the CDR3: TGTGCCAGCTTGGTCCGTGGCGGGAGGGGAGATACGCAGTATTTT. The full variable domain, rest sourced from reference TRBV2 and TRBJ2-3, is EPEVTQTPSHQVTQMGQEVILRCVPISNHLYFYWYRQILGQKVEFLVSFYNNEISEKSEIFDDQFSVERPDGSNFTLKIRSTKLEDSAMYFCASLVRGGRGDTQYFGPGTRLTVL.

This chain uses TRBV29-1 with TRBJ1-5, with D maybe TRBD1 (6 bases). The germline V and J ends were trimmed by 5 bases and 7 bases, with 21 bases remaining between them. Per germline, CDR1 SQVTM and CDR2 ANQGSEA. The CDR3 contains 15 residues. The CDR3, as DNA: TGCAGCGTTAATGAGGGGGGGGGCGCCGAACAGCCCCAGCATTTT. The encoded protein is CSVNEGGGAEQPQHF.

This clone was recorded once. V gene TRBV7-9 combines with J gene TRBJ1-1; 7 nucleotides align to TRBD1. V shed 5 bases and J 8 bases; nucleotides not matched to a gene: 2. This CDR3 comprises 11 residues. Germline V gene lookup returns CDR1 SEHNR and CDR2 FQNEAQ (reference sequence). The CDR3 region is CASSRDREAFF. The CDR3 DNA sequence: TGTGCCAGCAGCCGGGACAGAGAAGCTTTCTTT.

J is TRBJ2-7 and V is TRBV15, with 14 positions matching TRBD2. Losses at the gene ends were 4 bases for V and 3 bases for J; bases not matched to a gene: 8. The CDR3 consists of 17 residues. Germline V gene sequence: CDR1 LNHNV, CDR2 YYDKDF (reference sequence). This CDR3 is CATSKRGTSGRLYEQYF. The CDR3 DNA reads as TGTGCCACCAGCAAAAGGGGGACTAGCGGGAGACTCTACGAGCAGTACTTC.

The chain recombines TRBV27 with TRBJ2-1, with D unresolved. The germline V gene encodes CDR1 MNHEY and CDR2 SMNVEV (reference sequence). The V end lost 2 bases, the J end lost 0 bases, and 8 bases lay between the germline ends. The CDR3 sequence is 15 residues long. In DNA, the CDR3 is TGTGCCAGCAGTTTACGGTCTAGCTCCTACAATGAGCAGTTCTTC. It specifies CASSLRSSSYNEQFF.

The chain recombines TRBV28 with TRBJ2-7, with D possibly TRBD1 on 6 matching bases. The V end was cut by 7 bases, the J end by 2 bases, with 12 bases between. Germline CDR1 reads MDHEN; CDR2 reads SYDVKM. The CDR3 is 13 residues long. The CDR3 sequence: CASTDSIPYEQYF. The CDR3 nucleotides are TGTGCCAGCACGGACAGTATCCCCTACGAGCAGTACTTC.

This chain joins TRBV2 and TRBJ2-7, with D tentatively TRBD2 (5 bases). The CDR3 is 14 amino acids. CDR1 is SNHLY and CDR2 is FYNNEI in the germline V gene. V lost 7 bases and J 4 bases, leaving 17 bases between the germline ends. This chain's CDR3 is CASTSRDLYYEQYF. The CDR3 DNA follows: TGTGCCAGCACTTCCCGGGATCTCTATTACGAGCAGTACTTC.

The chain combines TRBV9 with TRBJ2-1; 7 bases map to TRBD2. Trimming cost V 5 bases and J 7 bases; bases outside gene matches: 6. The CDR3 is made up of 13 amino acids. Germline values: CDR1 SGDLS, CDR2 YYNGEE. CDR3 sequence reads: CASSGRAENEQFF. Written as DNA, the CDR3 is TGTGCCAGCAGTGGGAGGGCCGAGAATGAGCAGTTCTTC.

V usage is TRBV11-1 and J usage is TRBJ2-1; 10 nucleotides agree with TRBD2. This CDR3 spans 15 amino acids. The V and J ends lost 6 bases and 10 bases, in that order; junction bases with no gene match: 12. CDR1 and CDR2 (germline): SGHAT, FQDESV (reference sequence). This CDR3 reads CASSQRASGSGEQFF. The CDR3 region has the DNA TGTGCCAGCAGTCAAAGGGCTAGCGGGAGCGGCGAGCAGTTCTTC.

The chain employs TRBV6-5 and TRBJ2-7; D might be TRBD2 (5 bases). The CDR3 covers 14 residues. With 0 bases removed from V and 4 bases from J, the gap between germline ends came to 10 bases. Per germline, CDR1 MNHEY and CDR2 SVGAGI. CDR3 region: CASSYSGVGYEQYF. The CDR3 DNA reads as TGTGCCAGCAGTTACTCGGGAGTTGGGTACGAGCAGTACTTC.

CDR3 sequence: CAIRNYREGGGYTF. The CDR3 region has the DNA TGTGCCATACGGAACTACAGGGAAGGGGGTGGCTACACCTTC. The rearrangement joins TRBV6-6 to TRBJ1-2, with TRBD1 as a possible D gene (6 bases). CDR1 and CDR2 from the germline V gene are MNHNY and SVGAGI (reference sequence). This CDR3 has 14 residues. Trimming took 10 bases from V and 7 from J, leaving 22 bases between them.

The chain employs TRBV10-3 and TRBJ2-1; D gene ambiguous. Germline V gene data show CDR1 as ENHRY and CDR2 as SYGVKD. This CDR3 spans 12 amino acids. V was trimmed by 2 bases and J by 5 bases, leaving 4 bases between them. CDR3 residues: CAISETDNEQFF. The CDR3 nucleotides are TGTGCCATCAGTGAGACGGACAATGAGCAGTTCTTC.

The V call is TRBV5-8, the J call TRBJ2-5; 12 bases are a match to TRBD1. The J segment lost 4 bases and the V segment lost 4 bases, leaving 5 bases of the junction unmatched. Per the germline V gene, CDR1 is SGHTS and CDR2 is YDEGEE. The CDR3 length is 15 residues. The CDR3 sequence: CASSLGDRGPETQYF. The CDR3 nucleotides read TGTGCCAGCAGCCTGGGGGACAGGGGGCCAGAGACCCAGTACTTC.

This chain connects TRBV11-2 to TRBJ2-3, with 8 bases identical to TRBD2. This CDR3 is built from 14 residues. CDR1 is SGHAT, CDR2 FQNNGV, per germline. The V and J ends lost 1 base and 5 bases, in that order; junction bases with no gene match: 2. This CDR3 is CASSLALAGDTQYF. Here the CDR3 DNA reads TGTGCCAGCAGCTTAGCCCTAGCGGGAGATACGCAGTATTTT.